This T cell receptor beta chain came from a study of blood T cell repertoires in COVID-19. Trimming took 3 bases from V and 4 from J; bases not matched to a gene: 8. Germline V gene lookup returns CDR1 MDHEN and CDR2 SYDVKM. The CDR3 has 16 residues. Methods used by the authors: Amplification of reference gene primers was used by the study to estimate nucleated cell counts. TCRdb keeps only in-frame clones here, not all; method: immunoSEQ multiplex PCR. The DNA gave D and trimming, while V, J and clone size come from that table. The table has approximately 300,000 clones, roughly 84% seen once. This clone appeared once.

The TCR sequence derives from a man aged 50 to 60 with active or convalescent COVID-19. The chain employs TRBV28 and TRBJ1-4; 7 bases align to TRBD1. Material for sequencing was peripheral blood. CDR3 region: CASSFLLGQNNEKLFF. As DNA, the CDR3 is TGTGCCAGCAGTTTTTTGCTGGGACAGAATAATGAAAAACTGTTTTTT.